Described below is a single T cell receptor beta chain sequence and its context. The data were obtained in a study of cytomegalovirus exposure and HLA in healthy donors. PCR involved 60 Vbeta and 13 Jbeta primers. Data came from immunoSEQ multiplex PCR; TCRdb stores just in-frame clones and leaves some out. This table has around 110,000 clones, more than 60% appearing once. The CDR3 sequence is 16 residues long. Germline V gene lookup returns CDR1 WSHSY and CDR2 SAAADI. With 5 bases removed from V and 5 bases from J, the gap between germline ends came to 22 bases. Sequencing was done on a sample of PBMCs. The V call is TRBV10-2, the J call TRBJ2-7; D unresolved. The receptor's source is a woman aged 40 to 50 in good health and CMV-seropositive. CDR3 DNA: TGCGCCAGCAGTTCCGGGTCAGTCCAAATCTACGACGAGCAGTACTTC. Its protein is CASSSGSVQIYDEQYF.